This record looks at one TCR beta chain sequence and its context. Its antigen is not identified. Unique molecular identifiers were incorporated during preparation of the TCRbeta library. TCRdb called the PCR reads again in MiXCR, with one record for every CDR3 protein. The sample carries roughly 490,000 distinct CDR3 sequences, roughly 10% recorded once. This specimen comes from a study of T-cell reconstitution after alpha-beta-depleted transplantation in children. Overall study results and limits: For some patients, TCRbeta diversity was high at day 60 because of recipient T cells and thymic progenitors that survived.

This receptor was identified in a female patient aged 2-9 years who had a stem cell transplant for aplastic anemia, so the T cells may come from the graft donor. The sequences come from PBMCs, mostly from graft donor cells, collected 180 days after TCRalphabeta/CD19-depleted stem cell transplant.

The CDR3 loop reads CASSFLQGFSYEQYF. CDR3 in DNA: TGCGCCAGCAGCTTCTTACAGGGGTTCTCCTACGAGCAGTACTTC. The chain is built from TRBV5-1 and TRBJ2-7, with 7 bases fitting TRBD1. Trimming cost V 2 bases and J 0 bases; bases outside gene matches: 5. In germline, CDR1 is SGHRS, CDR2 YFSETQ. CDR3 size: 15 residues.